The present T cell receptor (beta chain) was sequenced within a study of beta chain features in type 1 diabetes listed by TCRdb under 2018. Broadly, across the study: Mean age, gender distribution, total cell number and subset yield were not different between patients and healthy donors. Across all samples, 90 million to 130 million sorted cells were examined, and cell number per subset correlated strongly with RNA yield. The study compared TCRB repertoires of sorted circulating CD4+ T cell subsets between recently diagnosed type 1 diabetes patients and matched healthy donors. Naive and central memory subsets were obtained from all 30 or so donors, but regulatory and stem cell-like memory subsets were isolated from only 8 patients and about eight healthy donors.

This clone was seen once. Its antigen remains unidentified. No quality values exist for individual bases; no much larger clone is one base distant. Each donor gave one peripheral blood draw, averaging roughly 120 mL, which was collected into heparinised tubes. Using a panel that included CD45RO, CCR7, CD25, CD127, CD95 and CD27, naive, central memory, regulatory and stem cell-like memory CD4+ T cells were sorted on a BD FACSAria II. All sorted populations exceeded 98% purity. PBMCs were separated immediately by Lymphoprep density gradient centrifugation and were stained directly, without being cultured. So that batch effects would be minimized, each experiment stained and sorted samples in pairs, pairing one healthy donor with one patient. All of the isolated RNA was reverse transcribed with the High Capacity cDNA Reverse Transcription Kit, so expressed TCRB transcripts were sequenced. Deep immunoSEQ sequencing was applied to naive, central memory and regulatory T cell samples, giving an average of about 3.4 million total reads per sample. After sorted cells were lysed in RLT buffer, RNA was extracted with DNase-treated RNeasy Micro or Mini kits, with the choice depending on cell number. Each cell subset was processed separately to prevent cross-contamination, with patient and healthy donor samples processed together. TCRB sequences were amplified from cDNA with the immunoSEQ multiplex PCR, producing 87-bp fragments spanning the CDR3 region. Amplicons were sequenced on the Illumina HiSeq platform. For the original study's pipeline: Synthetic template baselines were used to correct PCR bias computationally, reads within Hamming distance 2 were collapsed together, and singletons that could not be merged were discarded. Reads were aligned to IMGT to assign V, D and J genes, CDR3 length, and insertions or deletions at six rearrangement sites. Clonotype counts were normalized to sorted cell number within each subset before computing true diversity and Gini coefficients with the tcR R package. The overlap coefficient, calculated on TCRB nucleotide sequences, was used to measure repertoire sharing. Out-of-frame TCRB sequences from naive cells were analyzed as a proxy for the pre-selection repertoire. TCRdb retrieved this table from immuneACCESS and kept in-frame rearrangements only. Not all clones are present; in checked studies, unresolved V genes account for under half, and no reason is known for the remainder. For V, J and clone size, that table is used; D and trimming come from the DNA. Here the sample has around 450,000 clones; approximately 10% occur a single time. The ten largest clonotypes hold 0.045% to 0.06% of the sample.

Study-wide conclusions, independent of this receptor: Shorter templates might be favored by PCR, yet because patient and control samples were amplified and corrected together, any such skew would affect both groups equally. HLA sub-analyses involved small numbers of individuals, so any influence of HLA type on TCRB rearrangement remained unresolved. At VDJ recombination sites, type 1 diabetes patients had fewer insertions and more deleted nucleotides, which implies abnormalities in thymic rearrangement. Naive, central memory and regulatory TCRB repertoires appeared to be more alike among patients than among healthy donors. Sequencing cDNA rather than genomic DNA could over-represent highly expressing activated cells, although activation and CD3 levels did not differ between groups. Type 1 diabetes patients showed a moderate but significant shortening of TCRB CDR3 length in all four CD4+ subsets.

The germline ends are 10 bases apart after V is trimmed by 4 bases and J by 4 bases. As encoded in the germline V gene, CDR1 is SGDLS while CDR2 is YYNGEE. Including cysteine and phenylalanine, the CDR3 has 13 amino acids. This entry keeps only the CDR3 DNA: 39 bases, framed from base 1. The sequence came from a young woman in good health. The source material was naive CD4+ T cells from blood. The cell subset or site label of this sample denotes: true naive CD4+ T cells. The chain was built from TRBV9 and TRBJ2-3, with the D gene not confidently named. The DNA sequence is given as TGTGCCAGCAGCCCAAGGGCATCAGATACGCAGTATTTT. It codes for CASSPRASDTQYF.